This passage covers 22 T cell receptor beta chains from one sample sequenced in a study of CD8 T cells in ankylosing spondylitis. TCRdb redid the calling of the 5' RACE reads with MiXCR, one entry per CDR3 protein. The data show fewer than 750,000 distinct CDR3 sequences, 15% to 20% seen once. No antigen has been assigned to these receptors. The study's findings and limits: Several highly homologous variants made up a TCR beta motif, and this motif appeared characteristic of ankylosing spondylitis blood.

Sequencing input: blood, either unsorted or a sorted T cell fraction (not recorded which). These receptors originate from a male donor with ankylosing spondylitis.

The chain has TRBV29-1 and TRBJ1-5, with D perhaps matching TRBD1 (6 bases). This CDR3 contains 12 residues. Trimming stripped 6 bases from V and 7 bases from J, with 13 bases between. Germline CDR1 SQVTM, CDR2 ANQGSEA. CDR3 residues: CSVSGVGQPQHF. CDR3 bases: TGCAGCGTGTCAGGGGTTGGGCAGCCCCAGCATTTT.

This chain uses TRBV29-1 with TRBJ2-1; D remains ambiguous. Trimming removed 3 bases from V and 0 bases from J, with 9 bases in between. From germline, CDR1 is SQVTM and CDR2 ANQGSEA. The CDR3 is 14 residues long. The CDR3 nucleotides read TGCAGCGTTGACGATCAGAGCTCCTACAATGAGCAGTTCTTC. This codes for CSVDDQSSYNEQFF.

This clonotype was counted only a few times. The rearrangement uses TRBV7-2 and TRBJ1-1; D remains ambiguous. CDR1 and CDR2 (germline): SGHTA, FQGNSA. The CDR3 has 14 residues. V lost 5 bases, J lost 0 bases, and 10 bases lay in between. The DNA of the CDR3 is TGTGCCAGCAGCGAAAGACAAGTGAACACTGAAGCTTTCTTT. The encoded protein is CASSERQVNTEAFF.

J is TRBJ2-7 and V is TRBV14, with 16 bases fitting TRBD2. Germline V CDR1 and CDR2: SGHDN, FVKESK. J was trimmed by 6 bases and V by 1 base; bases with no gene match: 15. There are 20 residues in the CDR3. CDR3 bases: TGTGCCAGCAGCCAAGTGCCGGGACTAGCGGGAGGGCCGGCTATTTTCGAGCAGTACTTC. Translating it yields CASSQVPGLAGGPAIFEQYF.

The chain has TRBV5-6 and TRBJ2-5; D perhaps matches TRBD2 (6 bases). V dropped 0 bases and J dropped 6 bases, with 18 bases sitting between them. Germline V gene sequence: CDR1 SGHDT, CDR2 YYEEEE. The CDR3 consists of 16 residues. CDR3 amino acids: CASSLAGDSAVQTQYF. CDR3 DNA sequence: TGTGCCAGCAGCTTGGCCGGGGACTCTGCGGTGCAGACCCAGTACTTC.

The genes are TRBV9 and TRBJ2-1, with D possibly TRBD2 on 5 matching bases. The CDR3 has 16 residues. The germline CDR1 and CDR2 sequences are SGDLS and YYNGEE. Between the trimmed V and J ends, which lost 6 bases and 8 bases, there was a span of 24 bases. CDR3 in DNA: TGTGCCAGCACCCGGTGGGAGATAGGGTTTTCAGATGAGCAGTTCTTC. Translation gives CASTRWEIGFSDEQFF.

The chain joins TRBV11-1 to TRBJ1-1, with 7 bases lining up with TRBD1. The V and J ends lost 1 base and 3 bases, in that order; junction bases with no gene match: 14. Germline CDR1 is SGHAT and CDR2 is FQDESV (reference sequence). The CDR3 is 18 residues long. The CDR3 region is CASSLVGQGVPSYTEAFF. The CDR3 nucleotides read TGTGCCAGCAGCTTAGTAGGGCAGGGGGTTCCGAGTTACACTGAAGCTTTCTTT.

The V and J genes are TRBV12-3 or TRBV12-4 and TRBJ1-5; weak D call: TRBD1 (6 bases). This CDR3 is built from 17 residues. Trimming took off 1 base at V and 4 bases at J, with 17 bases between the two ends. Here the CDR3 reads CASSLGWGGARNQPQHF. CDR3 DNA: TGTGCCAGCAGTTTAGGTTGGGGGGGCGCGAGGAATCAGCCCCAGCATTTT.

This clonotype has a handful of counts. One end of the junction fails to match germline, which may point to a read error. J is TRBJ1-6 and V is TRBV6-5; TRBD1 matches 8 bases. This CDR3 has 15 amino acids. The germline V gene encodes CDR1 MNHEY and CDR2 SVGAGI. CDR3: CASSYRQGFDSPLRF. DNA for the CDR3: TGTGCCAGCAGTTACCGACAGGGGTTTGATTCACCCCTCCGCTTT.

The rearrangement links TRBV6-5 to TRBJ1-6; weak D call: TRBD1 (5 bases). Germline V gene data show CDR1 as MNHEY and CDR2 as SVGAGI. V lost 0 bases, J lost 1 base, and 13 bases lay in between. This CDR3 region has 18 residues. CDR3 sequence (DNA): TGTGCCAGCAGTTACTCCGGGACTTCGACGTCCTATAATTCACCCCTCCACTTT. Protein sequence: CASSYSGTSTSYNSPLHF.

This chain joins TRBV5-1 and TRBJ1-2, with TRBD1 matching over 7 bases. J gave up 2 bases and V 3 bases, and 1 base lay outside the gene matches. This CDR3 contains 13 residues. Germline V gives CDR1 SGHRS, CDR2 YFSETQ. The CDR3 DNA is TGCGCCAGCAGCTGGGGACAGAACTATGGCTACACCTTC. Amino acid sequence: CASSWGQNYGYTF.

This clonotype was seen a few times. J is TRBJ1-6 and V is TRBV4-1; TRBD1 agrees at 7 bases. CDR3 length equals 15 residues. With V trimmed by 4 bases and J by 10 bases, 10 bases remained unmatched. The germline CDR1 and CDR2 sequences are MGHRA and YSYEKL. The CDR3, as DNA: TGCGCCAGCAGCCCCACAGGGGAACGGGCCTCACCCCTCCACTTT. This sequence encodes CASSPTGERASPLHF.

This clonotype was seen more than once but under ten times. The chain couples TRBV7-6 to TRBJ1-2; no firm D call. CDR3 length: 13 residues. V was cut by 1 base and J by 5 bases, with 8 bases left in between. Germline CDR1 and CDR2: SGHVS and FNYEAQ. CDR3 protein: CASSLERDYGYTF. The CDR3 bases are TGTGCCAGCAGCTTAGAGAGGGATTATGGCTACACCTTC.

This rearrangement joins TRBV20-1 to TRBJ2-5; TRBD2 aligns across 12 bases. The germline V gene has CDR1 DFQATT and CDR2 SNEGSKA (reference sequence). This CDR3 region has 14 residues. The V and J ends lost 5 bases and 3 bases, in that order; junction bases with no gene match: 4. CDR3 sequence reads: CSALASGGEETQYF. CDR3 nucleotide sequence: TGCAGTGCTTTGGCTAGCGGGGGGGAAGAGACCCAGTACTTC.

V usage is TRBV20-1 and J usage is TRBJ2-7; D may match TRBD1 or TRBD2 (5 bases each). This CDR3 is built from 15 residues. Germline CDR1 is DFQATT and CDR2 is SNEGSKA (reference sequence). With 0 bases removed from V and 4 bases from J, the gap between germline ends came to 16 bases. The DNA for the CDR3 is TGCAGTGCTAGAGATTTCCGGGGTGAGGGGTACGAGCAGTACTTC. It codes for CSARDFRGEGYEQYF.

The chain carries TRBV6-1 and TRBJ2-7; 10 bases are shared with TRBD2. The V gene's germline CDR1 is MNHNS and CDR2 SASEGT. V lost 9 bases, J lost 5 bases, and 10 bases stayed unmatched. CDR3 length: 14 residues. The CDR3 loop is CASKSGRVGNEQYF. The CDR3 DNA follows: TGTGCCAGTAAGAGCGGGAGGGTCGGGAACGAGCAGTACTTC.

This clonotype was observed a few times. The chain uses TRBV4-1 and TRBJ2-1, with D possibly being TRBD2 (6 bases). The CDR3 covers 16 residues. The germline CDR1 and CDR2 sequences are MGHRA and YSYEKL. V was cut by 1 base and J by 7 bases, with 17 bases left in between. The CDR3: CASSQVLRGPGNEQFF. CDR3 coding DNA: TGCGCCAGCAGCCAAGTCTTGCGGGGTCCCGGGAATGAGCAGTTCTTC.

This clonotype was observed many times. The J gene is TRBJ1-2, the V gene TRBV5-1; D gene unclear. The CDR3 has 13 residues. Germline CDR1 reads SGHRS; CDR2 reads YFSETQ. V gave up 5 bases and J gave up 2 bases, with 10 bases separating them. CDR3 protein: CASRSDGNYGYTF. CDR3 bases: TGCGCCAGCAGATCCGACGGAAACTATGGCTACACCTTC.

The chain recombines TRBV29-1 with TRBJ1-1, with 11 positions matching TRBD1. The germline V gene encodes CDR1 SQVTM and CDR2 ANQGSEA. The CDR3 spans 14 residues. The V and J ends lost 7 bases and 1 base, in that order; junction bases with no gene match: 5. The chain's CDR3 is CSAKDRGQNTEAFF. The CDR3 nucleotides are TGCAGCGCCAAGGACAGGGGGCAGAACACTGAAGCTTTCTTT.

This rearrangement joins TRBV5-1 to TRBJ2-1; 8 bases line up with TRBD2. The CDR3 runs to 15 residues. V lost 0 bases and J lost 6; bases outside the gene matches: 5. Germline lookup yields CDR1 SGHRS and CDR2 YFSETQ. CDR3 residues: CASSLAGLGPNEQFF. The CDR3 DNA sequence: TGCGCCAGCAGCTTGGCGGGACTAGGACCCAATGAGCAGTTCTTC.

The chain recombines TRBV5-1 with TRBJ2-7, with D possibly matching TRBD1 (6 bases). CDR1 and CDR2 from the germline V gene are SGHRS and YFSETQ. V lost 7 bases and J lost 2, with 13 bases in between. The CDR3 loop spans 13 amino acids. The CDR3 region has the DNA TGCGCCAGCCAGGACAGTACAGCCTACGAGCAGTACTTC. This gives the protein CASQDSTAYEQYF.

A few counts support this clonotype. The chain employs TRBV6-1 and TRBJ2-5; no definite D call. Germline values: CDR1 MNHNS, CDR2 SASEGT. The V and J ends lost 5 bases and 5 bases respectively, with 15 bases between them. This CDR3 has 14 residues. CDR3 coding DNA: TGTGCCAGCAGTCAGCTCTCAGAAAGGGAGACCCAGTACTTC. Protein: CASSQLSERETQYF.